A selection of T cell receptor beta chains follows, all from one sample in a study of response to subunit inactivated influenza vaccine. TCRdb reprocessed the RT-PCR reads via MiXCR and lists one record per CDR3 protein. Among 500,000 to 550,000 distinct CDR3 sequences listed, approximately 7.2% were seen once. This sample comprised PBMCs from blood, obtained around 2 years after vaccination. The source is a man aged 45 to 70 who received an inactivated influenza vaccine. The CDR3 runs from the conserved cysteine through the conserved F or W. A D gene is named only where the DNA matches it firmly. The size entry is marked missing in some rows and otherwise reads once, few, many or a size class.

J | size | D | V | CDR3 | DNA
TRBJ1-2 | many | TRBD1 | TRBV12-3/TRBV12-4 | CASSRTGRRYGYTF | TGTGCCAGCAGCCGGACAGGGAGAAGGTACGGCTACACCTTC
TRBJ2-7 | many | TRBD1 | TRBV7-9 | CASSPGTVMFSYEQYF | TGTGCCAGCAGCCCCGGGACAGTGATGTTCTCCTACGAGCAGTACTTC
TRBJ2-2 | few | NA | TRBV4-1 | CASSQERAVGTGELFF | TGCGCCAGCAGCCAAGAAAGGGCGGTGGGCACCGGGGAGCTGTTTTTT
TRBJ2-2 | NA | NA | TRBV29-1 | CSVSVTKNTGELFF | TGCAGCGTATCCGTGACCAAGAACACCGGGGAGCTGTTTTTT
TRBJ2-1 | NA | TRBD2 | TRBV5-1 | CASSLGGGRASNEQFF | TGCGCCAGCAGCTTGGGAGGCGGGAGGGCCTCCAATGAGCAGTTCTTC
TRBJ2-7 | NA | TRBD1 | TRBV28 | CASRSGQSYEQYF | TGTGCCAGCAGATCGGGACAGAGCTACGAGCAGTACTTC
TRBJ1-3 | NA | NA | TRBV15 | CATSRERRVLRNTIYF | TGTGCCACCAGCAGGGAGCGGAGGGTTTTGAGAAACACCATATATTTT
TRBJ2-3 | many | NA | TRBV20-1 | CSASRSGNADTQYF | TGCAGTGCTAGCCGTAGCGGAAACGCAGATACGCAGTATTTT
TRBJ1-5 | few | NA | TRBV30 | CAWAEQGRQPQHF | TGTGCCTGGGCAGAACAGGGAAGGCAGCCCCAGCATTTT
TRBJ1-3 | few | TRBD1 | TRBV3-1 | CASSQEGQLGNTIYF | TGTGCCAGCAGCCAAGAGGGACAGCTTGGAAACACCATATATTTT
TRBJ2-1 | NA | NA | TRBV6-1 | CASSRDGGPLGNEQFF | TGTGCCAGCAGTCGGGATGGCGGCCCTCTGGGCAATGAGCAGTTCTTC
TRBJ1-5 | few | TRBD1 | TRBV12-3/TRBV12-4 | CASSYDRGYSNQPQHF | TGTGCCAGCAGCTACGACAGGGGATATAGCAATCAGCCCCAGCATTTT
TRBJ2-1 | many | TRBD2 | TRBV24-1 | CATSDPKTSEQYNEQFF | TGTGCCACCAGTGATCCAAAAACTAGCGAGCAATACAATGAGCAGTTCTTC
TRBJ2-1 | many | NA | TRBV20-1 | CSASVGRLGGNEQFF | TGCAGTGCTAGTGTGGGGAGACTAGGGGGGAATGAGCAGTTCTTC
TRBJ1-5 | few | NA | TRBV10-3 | CAISFNSNQPQHF | TGTGCCATCAGTTTTAATAGCAATCAGCCCCAGCATTTT
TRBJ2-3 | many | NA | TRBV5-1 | CASSLTGTSTDTQYF | TGCGCCAGCAGCTTGACGGGAACTAGCACAGATACGCAGTATTTT
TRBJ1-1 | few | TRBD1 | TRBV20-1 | CSALRGHVEAFF | TGCAGTGCTCTCAGGGGGCACGTGGAAGCTTTCTTT
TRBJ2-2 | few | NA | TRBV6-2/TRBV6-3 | CASERDRRNTGELFF | TGTGCCAGTGAGAGAGACAGGAGGAACACCGGGGAGCTGTTTTTT
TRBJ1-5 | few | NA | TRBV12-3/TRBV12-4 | CASRENVGQPQHF | TGTGCCAGCAGAGAGAACGTGGGCCAGCCCCAGCATTTT
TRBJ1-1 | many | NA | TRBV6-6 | CASRTVNTEAFF | TGTGCCAGCAGGACAGTGAACACTGAAGCTTTCTTT
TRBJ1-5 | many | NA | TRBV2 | CAGAVKGNQPQHF | TGTGCCGGAGCGGTGAAGGGCAATCAGCCCCAGCATTTT
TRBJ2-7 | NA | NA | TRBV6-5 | CASSYAAHSYEQYF | TGTGCCAGCAGTTACGCAGCCCACTCCTACGAGCAGTACTTC
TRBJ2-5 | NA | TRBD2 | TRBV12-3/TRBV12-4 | CASSQSSGGGTPQYF | TGTGCCAGCAGCCAGTCCTCTGGCGGGGGAACGCCCCAGTACTTC
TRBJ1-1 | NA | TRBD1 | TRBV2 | CASKRTGTANTEAFF | TGTGCCAGCAAGCGTACCGGGACAGCGAACACTGAAGCTTTCTTT
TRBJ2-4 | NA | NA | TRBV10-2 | CASSEGSAKNIQYF | TGCGCCAGCAGTGAGGGCAGCGCCAAAAACATTCAGTACTTC
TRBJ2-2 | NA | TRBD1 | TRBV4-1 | CASSPLRQGADGELFF | TGCGCCAGCAGCCCGCTACGACAGGGGGCTGACGGGGAGCTGTTTTTT
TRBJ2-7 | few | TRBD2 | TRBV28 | CASSFVPGTSDYEQYF | TGTGCCAGCAGTTTCGTCCCCGGGACTAGCGACTACGAGCAGTACTTC
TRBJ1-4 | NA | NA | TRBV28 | CASSPPSGATNEKLFF | TGTGCCAGCAGTCCACCCTCGGGAGCAACTAATGAAAAACTGTTTTTT
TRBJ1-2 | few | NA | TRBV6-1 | CASSENGAYGYTF | TGTGCCAGCAGTGAAAACGGAGCCTATGGCTACACCTTC
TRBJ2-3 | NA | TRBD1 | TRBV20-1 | CSARDRDRGPFGPDTQYF | TGCAGTGCTAGGGACCGGGACAGGGGGCCCTTCGGCCCAGATACGCAGTATTTT
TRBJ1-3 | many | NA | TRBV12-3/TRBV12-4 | CASSLGVTSSGNTIYF | TGTGCCAGCAGTTTAGGTGTCACTAGCTCTGGAAACACCATATATTTT
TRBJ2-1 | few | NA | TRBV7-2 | CASSSQGYSYNEQFF | TGTGCCAGCAGCTCCCAGGGTTACTCCTACAATGAGCAGTTCTTC
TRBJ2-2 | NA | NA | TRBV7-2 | CASSNPGTGELFF | TGTGCCAGCAGCAACCCAGGCACCGGGGAGCTGTTTTTT
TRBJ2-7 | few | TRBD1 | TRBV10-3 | CAISEARTGATYEQYF | TGTGCCATCAGTGAGGCTCGGACAGGGGCGACCTACGAGCAGTACTTC
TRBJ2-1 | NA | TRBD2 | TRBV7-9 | CASSSNSGGSSYNEQFF | TGTGCCAGCAGCTCGAATAGCGGGGGGAGCTCCTACAATGAGCAGTTCTTC
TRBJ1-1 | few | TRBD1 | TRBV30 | CAWKGAGNTEAFF | TGTGCCTGGAAGGGGGCGGGGAACACTGAAGCTTTCTTT
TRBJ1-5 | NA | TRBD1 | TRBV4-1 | CASSQGQGSGQPQHF | TGCGCCAGCAGCCAAGGACAGGGGTCGGGTCAGCCCCAGCATTTT
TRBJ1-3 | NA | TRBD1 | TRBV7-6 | CASSSGSRGDTIYF | TGTGCCAGCAGCTCAGGAAGCAGGGGGGACACCATATATTTT
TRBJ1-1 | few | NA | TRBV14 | CASSHVGGWNTEAFF | TGTGCCAGCAGCCACGTGGGGGGGTGGAACACTGAAGCTTTCTTT
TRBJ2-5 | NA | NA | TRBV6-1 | CASSPGFSETQYF | TGTGCCAGCAGTCCGGGGTTTTCGGAGACCCAGTACTTC
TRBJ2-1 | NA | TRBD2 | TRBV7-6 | CASSLEVRGNEQFF | TGTGCCAGCAGCTTAGAGGTGCGGGGGAATGAGCAGTTCTTC
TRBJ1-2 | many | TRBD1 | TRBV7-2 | CASSSTQGGGYTF | TGTGCCAGCAGCTCTACACAGGGGGGCGGCTACACCTTC
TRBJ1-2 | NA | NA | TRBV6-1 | CASSRPTGTNYGYTF | TGTGCCAGCAGCCGACCGACAGGAACCAACTATGGCTACACCTTC
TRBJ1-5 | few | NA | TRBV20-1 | CSARQGNNQPQHF | TGCAGTGCTAGGCAGGGGAATAATCAGCCCCAGCATTTT
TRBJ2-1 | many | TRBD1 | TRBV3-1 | CASSQDIGDRAYNEQFF | TGTGCCAGCAGCCAAGATATTGGGGACAGGGCCTACAATGAGCAGTTCTTC
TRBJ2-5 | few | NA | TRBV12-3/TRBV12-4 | CASSSHRHQETQYF | TGTGCCAGCAGCAGCCACAGGCATCAAGAGACCCAGTACTTC
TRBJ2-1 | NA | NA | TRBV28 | CASGADNEQFF | TGTGCCAGCGGAGCGGATAATGAGCAGTTCTTC
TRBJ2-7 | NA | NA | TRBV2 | CASSEGRFSYEQYF | TGTGCCAGCAGTGAGGGGAGGTTCTCCTACGAGCAGTACTTC
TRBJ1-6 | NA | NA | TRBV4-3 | CASSQDAQGSSYNSPLHF | TGCGCCAGCAGCCAAGATGCACAGGGAAGCTCCTATAATTCACCCCTCCACTTT
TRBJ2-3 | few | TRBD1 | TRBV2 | CASSTRDRRTDTQYF | TGTGCCAGCAGTACCCGGGACAGGCGCACAGATACGCAGTATTTT